Following are 31 T cell receptor beta chains from one sample sequenced in a study of T cell responses to AZD1222 COVID-19 vaccine. Profiled with immunoSEQ multiplex PCR; TCRdb holds only in-frame clones, not every one. The sample includes about 180,000 clones, about 90% of them seen just once. Sequenced material: peripheral blood, taken on day 0 of AZD1222 vaccination. Receptors originate from an adult in good health.

This chain uses TRBV6-5 with TRBJ2-7; 9 bases map to TRBD2. CDR3 length equals 16 residues. Germline trimming cut 0 bases from V and 2 bases from J; bases unmatched to any gene: 5. Germline lookup yields CDR1 MNHEY and CDR2 SVGAGI. CDR3: CASSYSSSGVTYEQYF. CDR3 bases: TGTGCCAGCAGTTACTCTTCTAGCGGGGTCACCTACGAGCAGTACTTC.

The J gene is TRBJ2-1, the V gene TRBV2; 14 nucleotides match TRBD2. The V gene's germline CDR1 is SNHLY and CDR2 FYNNEI. The trim removed 2 bases at V and 4 bases at J, leaving 13 bases unmatched. The CDR3 length is 20 residues. CDR3 DNA: TGTGCCAGCAGTGAATGGAAGAGGGGACTAGCGGGAGTTTGGTACAATGAGCAGTTCTTC. Translation: CASSEWKRGLAGVWYNEQFF.

The chain links TRBV5-1 to TRBJ2-7; the D gene is possibly TRBD1 (6 bases). V was trimmed by 4 bases and J by 0 bases, leaving 14 bases between them. Germline assignment: CDR1 SGHRS and CDR2 YFSETQ. The CDR3 covers 15 residues. CDR3 nucleotides: TGCGCCAGCAGCCGAACATCGACAGGCTCCTACGAGCAGTACTTC. Its translation is CASSRTSTGSYEQYF.

The chain has TRBV5-4 and TRBJ1-5; 8 bases line up with TRBD1. J lost 6 bases, V lost 3 bases, and 5 bases had no gene match. The CDR3 is 14 amino acids. Germline values: CDR1 SGHNT, CDR2 YYREEE (reference sequence). CDR3 in DNA: TGTGCCAGCAGCTCACAGGGGGTTGGTCAGCCCCAGCATTTT. This codes for CASSSQGVGQPQHF.

The chain uses TRBV12-3 or TRBV12-4 and TRBJ1-2; maybe TRBD1 (6 bases). Trimming took off 5 bases at V and 6 bases at J, with 10 bases between the two ends. The CDR3 runs 12 residues. DNA of the CDR3: TGTGCCAGCAGTCCGGACAGAGATGGCTACACCTTC. It yields the protein CASSPDRDGYTF.

The chain joins TRBV28 to TRBJ1-2, with TRBD1 as a possible D gene (5 bases). Germline CDR1 is MDHEN and CDR2 is SYDVKM. The CDR3 extends over 15 amino acids. With 4 bases removed from V and 8 bases from J, the gap between germline ends came to 20 bases. This CDR3 is CASSSWDFPRLGYTF. CDR3 DNA sequence: TGTGCCAGCAGTTCATGGGACTTCCCCAGATTGGGCTACACCTTC.

This chain joins TRBV28 and TRBJ1-2; D gene ambiguous. This CDR3 spans 12 amino acids. Germline V CDR1 and CDR2: MDHEN, SYDVKM. Trimming pared 5 bases from V and 7 bases from J, leaving 11 bases between. CDR3 loop: CASSDSLGGYTF. As DNA, the CDR3 is TGTGCCAGCAGTGATTCACTGGGTGGCTACACCTTC.

The rearrangement links TRBV7-6 to TRBJ2-7, with D perhaps TRBD1 (6 bases). This CDR3 has 17 residues. V was cut by 3 bases and J by 0 bases, with 18 bases left in between. Germline assignment: CDR1 SGHVS and CDR2 FNYEAQ. CDR3 in DNA: TGTGCCAGCAGCTTTACGGAACCCAGGGGTAACTCCTACGAGCAGTACTTC. Its translation: CASSFTEPRGNSYEQYF.

This CDR3 is CAGYGLYQETQYF. DNA for the CDR3: TGTGCCGGCTACGGGTTGTATCAAGAGACCCAGTACTTC. The chain joins TRBV6-5 to TRBJ2-5, with D uncertain. V was shortened by 11 bases and J by 2 bases, with 15 bases between the two germline ends. Per the germline V gene, CDR1 is MNHEY and CDR2 is SVGAGI. This CDR3 comprises 13 residues.

This chain links TRBV24-1 with TRBJ1-5, with 9 bases matching TRBD1. V shed 4 bases and J 4 bases; nucleotides not matched to a gene: 4. Germline CDR1 KGHDR, CDR2 SFDVKD. CDR3 size: 15 residues. CDR3 protein: CATSDPDRGNQPQHF. The CDR3 DNA reads as TGTGCCACCAGTGACCCAGACAGGGGGAATCAGCCCCAGCATTTT.

The chain joins TRBV19 to TRBJ1-5, with TRBD1 matching 10 bases. This CDR3 contains 15 residues. V lost 4 bases to trimming and J lost 1 base; unmatched junction nucleotides: 1. The germline CDR1 and CDR2 sequences are LNHDA and SQIVND (reference sequence). In nucleotides, the CDR3 is TGTGCCAGTAGTACGGGACAGGGGAGCAATCAGCCCCAGCATTTT. As protein: CASSTGQGSNQPQHF.

This clone has just a few counts. The chain employs TRBV6-2 or TRBV6-3 and TRBJ2-7; 8 bases align to TRBD1. CDR1 is MNHEY, CDR2 SVGEGT, per germline. With V trimmed by 6 bases and J by 6 bases, 13 bases remained unmatched. The CDR3 runs to 15 residues. The CDR3 spells CASSPRTGSIGEQYF. CDR3 DNA: TGTGCCAGCAGCCCCCGGACAGGGTCCATCGGCGAGCAGTACTTC.

The chain recombines TRBV27 with TRBJ1-1; D remains ambiguous. This CDR3 comprises 13 residues. The ends were cut back, 3 bases at V and 4 bases at J, with 9 bases in the middle. The germline CDR1 and CDR2 sequences are MNHEY and SMNVEV (reference sequence). The CDR3 bases are TGTGCCAGCAGTTTGAGAGGGTCCACTGAAGCTTTCTTT. This translates into CASSLRGSTEAFF.

This clone has only one observation. The V gene is TRBV20-1, the J gene TRBJ2-3; a weak D match, TRBD1 (7 bases). This CDR3 is built from 15 residues. Germline lookup yields CDR1 DFQATT and CDR2 SNEGSKA (reference sequence). With 3 bases removed from V and 2 bases from J, the gap between germline ends came to 15 bases. The CDR3 loop is CSASKGAGSTDTQYF. The CDR3 DNA follows: TGCAGTGCTAGTAAGGGGGCGGGGTCCACAGATACGCAGTATTTT.

CDR3 bases: TGTGCCAGCAGTCCGGACAGCTTTAAGAGATCTGGAAACACCATATATTTT. Translation gives CASSPDSFKRSGNTIYF. This rearrangement joins TRBV28 to TRBJ1-3; D is possibly TRBD1 (6 bases). The CDR3 has 17 residues. Trimming shortened V by 5 bases and J by 1 base, and 18 bases separated the two germline ends. From germline, CDR1 is MDHEN and CDR2 SYDVKM.

The J gene is TRBJ1-1, the V gene TRBV14; no clear D gene. This CDR3 spans 13 amino acids. CDR1 SGHDN and CDR2 FVKESK come from the germline V gene. V was cut by 7 bases and J by 4 bases, with 13 bases left in between. The CDR3 DNA sequence: TGTGCCAGCACCCCGACAAGAACCACTGAAGCTTTCTTT. It translates to CASTPTRTTEAFF.

The chain is built from TRBV6-1 and TRBJ2-1, with D hard to call. There are 14 residues in the CDR3. Germline loops: CDR1 MNHNS, CDR2 SASEGT. Trimming removed 1 base at V and 7 bases at J, with 11 bases between. The CDR3 here is CASSEEWRWNEQFF. In DNA, the CDR3 is TGTGCCAGCAGTGAAGAATGGCGGTGGAATGAGCAGTTCTTC.

The chain recombines TRBV7-8 with TRBJ1-1, with D tentatively TRBD1 (6 bases). The V end lost 5 bases, the J end lost 4 bases, and 14 bases lay between the germline ends. The CDR3 loop spans 14 amino acids. Germline CDR1 is SGHVS and CDR2 is FQNEAQ. The CDR3 DNA reads as TGTGCCAGCAGCCCGGGGGGGCTTGGCACTGAAGCTTTCTTT. This encodes CASSPGGLGTEAFF.

The chain employs TRBV28 and TRBJ2-1, with D unresolved. CDR1 and CDR2 (germline): MDHEN, SYDVKM. V lost 6 bases and J 7 bases, leaving 13 bases between the germline ends. The CDR3 is 13 amino acids. CDR3 in amino acids: CASSPTVQNEQFF. In nucleotides, the CDR3 is TGTGCCAGCAGCCCGACTGTCCAGAATGAGCAGTTCTTC.

CDR3 sequence reads: CASSVAPGGPNEQFF. DNA for the CDR3: TGTGCCAGCAGCGTAGCTCCGGGAGGGCCGAATGAGCAGTTCTTC. The genes are TRBV9 and TRBJ2-1; 8 nucleotides agree with TRBD2. Germline CDR1 is SGDLS and CDR2 is YYNGEE. Trimming cost V 0 bases and J 7 bases; bases outside gene matches: 6. This CDR3 is built from 15 residues.

The chain uses TRBV14 and TRBJ1-3; D not certain. Germline assignment: CDR1 SGHDN and CDR2 FVKESK. The CDR3 has 15 residues. Trimming took 2 bases from V and 0 from J, leaving 8 bases between them. For the CDR3, the DNA is TGTGCCAGCAGCCAACCCGGGTTCTCTGGAAACACCATATATTTT. This translates into CASSQPGFSGNTIYF. Based on the CDR3 plus reference TRBV14 and TRBJ1-3, the full variable domain is EAGVTQFPSHSVIEKGQTVTLRCDPISGHDNLYWYRRVMGKEIKFLLHFVKESKQDESGMPNNRFLAERTGGTYSTLKVQPAELEDSGVYFCASSQPGFSGNTIYFGEGSWLTVV.

V gene TRBV10-3 combines with J gene TRBJ2-7; TRBD2 aligns across 12 bases. Per germline, CDR1 ENHRY and CDR2 SYGVKD. The CDR3 has 16 residues. V lost 5 bases to trimming and J lost 7 bases; unmatched junction nucleotides: 12. The CDR3 here is CAISPRLAGAGREQYF. The CDR3 nucleotides read TGTGCCATCAGTCCGCGACTAGCGGGGGCGGGTAGGGAGCAGTACTTC.

The V gene is TRBV6-5, the J gene TRBJ2-7; 8 bases map to TRBD1. This CDR3 is 15 amino acids long. V was clipped by 4 bases and J by 0 bases; unmatched bases: 5. CDR1 is MNHEY, CDR2 SVGAGI, per germline. The CDR3 loop reads CASSSGQGYSYEQYF. The CDR3 DNA sequence: TGTGCCAGCAGTTCCGGACAGGGCTACTCCTACGAGCAGTACTTC.

V usage is TRBV30 and J usage is TRBJ1-6, with no clear D. V gave up 4 bases and J gave up 5 bases, with 9 bases separating them. Per germline, CDR1 GTSNPN and CDR2 SVGIG (reference sequence). The CDR3 is 13 residues long. CDR3 sequence: CAWKGFNNSPLHF. CDR3 nucleotide sequence: TGTGCCTGGAAGGGATTCAATAATTCACCCCTCCACTTT.

This clone was seen just once. V and J are TRBV28 and TRBJ1-1; D is perhaps TRBD1 (6 bases). CDR1 and CDR2 (germline): MDHEN, SYDVKM. V was clipped by 8 bases and J by 5 bases, with 15 bases between them. This CDR3 spans 13 amino acids. The CDR3 DNA is TGTGCCAGCGGGCTTAAGGGGGGGACTGAAGCTTTCTTT. It translates to CASGLKGGTEAFF.

J is TRBJ1-1 and V is TRBV7-9; the D is unclear. Trimming cost V 5 bases and J 8 bases, with 15 bases left between them. Looked up from germline, CDR1 is SEHNR and CDR2 is FQNEAQ (reference sequence). The CDR3 runs to 13 residues. The CDR3 DNA follows: TGTGCCAGCAGCCCCCAGATCGGGTCAGAAGCTTTCTTT. It encodes CASSPQIGSEAFF.

This clone was recorded many times. The gene calls are TRBV7-6 and TRBJ1-5, with D possibly TRBD1 on 5 matching bases. This CDR3 comprises 15 residues. Trimming shortened V by 5 bases and J by 5 bases, and 16 bases separated the two germline ends. The germline V gene encodes CDR1 SGHVS and CDR2 FNYEAQ. CDR3 region: CASSPTPGGDQPQHF. CDR3 in DNA: TGTGCCAGCAGCCCAACCCCTGGGGGGGATCAGCCCCAGCATTTT.

This clone was detected only once. The chain is built from TRBV9 and TRBJ2-1; TRBD2 matches 7 bases. There are 15 residues in the CDR3. The junction had 9 bases not matched to a gene; V was cut back by 1 base and J by 8 bases. The germline V gene encodes CDR1 SGDLS and CDR2 YYNGEE. The DNA of the CDR3 is TGTGCCAGCAGCGTACATCAAGCGGGATCGTATGAGCAGTTCTTC. Protein sequence: CASSVHQAGSYEQFF.

CDR3 in DNA: TGCGCCAGCAGCCAAGAACAGGGGAGAGGCTATGGCTACACCTTC. Protein product: CASSQEQGRGYGYTF. The chain has TRBV4-1 and TRBJ1-2; 7 positions match TRBD1. Trimming removed 0 bases from V and 4 bases from J; junction bases left unmatched: 5. The germline V gene has CDR1 MGHRA and CDR2 YSYEKL. The CDR3 runs 15 residues.

J is TRBJ1-1 and V is TRBV7-9; D unresolved. Trimming took off 5 bases at V and 5 bases at J, with 9 bases between the two ends. The CDR3 is 12 amino acids. CDR1 is SEHNR, CDR2 FQNEAQ, per germline (reference sequence). The chain's CDR3 is CASSPMGTEAFF. The CDR3 region has the DNA TGTGCCAGCAGCCCCATGGGAACTGAAGCTTTCTTT.

This rearrangement joins TRBV9 to TRBJ1-6, with D perhaps TRBD1 (5 bases). The V gene lost 0 bases and the J gene lost 7 bases, with 8 bases spanning the gap. CDR3 size: 14 residues. Germline CDR1 SGDLS, CDR2 YYNGEE. In DNA, the CDR3 is TGTGCCAGCAGCGTAGCCAGGGCGAATTCACCCCTCCACTTT. Its translation: CASSVARANSPLHF.